This TCR beta chain was retrieved from a study of CD8 T cells in Susac syndrome. Roughly 0.45 to 1 ug RNA was reverse transcribed with random hexamers. TCRdb analysed the immunoSEQ multiplex PCR reads with MiXCR anew, one entry per CDR3 protein. The sample records 130,000 or so distinct CDR3 sequences, roughly 80% being singletons. CDR1 and CDR2 (germline): SGHTA, FQGNSA. This CDR3 has 12 amino acids. Trimming removed 1 base at V and 4 bases at J, with 5 bases between. This chain uses TRBV7-2 with TRBJ2-7; no clear D. This clonotype was obtained from a human donor with multiple sclerosis. The sequencing sample was made of CD8+ T cells from PBMCs. The DNA of the CDR3 is TGTGCCAGCAGCTTAGGCGAATACGAGCAGTACGTC. This sequence encodes CASSLGEYEQYV.